This record covers a single TCR beta chain. This sample is drawn from a study of blood T cell repertoires in COVID-19. Some clones are missing from TCRdb's copy, which holds only in-frame ones; the method was immunoSEQ multiplex PCR. The sample lists some 150,000 clones, roughly 76% occurring once. The length of the CDR3 is 11 residues. Germline-derived CDR1 and CDR2 are SNHLY and FYNNEI. V was clipped by 3 bases and J by 7 bases, with 6 bases between them. Sequenced material: peripheral blood. The chain combines TRBV2 with TRBJ1-1; D is possibly TRBD1 (5 bases). This clonotype was sampled from a human donor with acute or convalescent COVID-19. The donor label of this sample is uncertain. CDR3 in DNA: TGTGCCAGCAGTGAGGGGGGTGAAGCTTTCTTT. This sequence encodes CASSEGGEAFF.